This T cell receptor (beta chain) was sequenced in a study of vaccination and CD4 T cells after COVID-19. Study as a whole: Stimuli were overlapping spike peptide pools of SARS-CoV-2 and three common cold coronaviruses (HCoV-NL63, HCoV-OC43, HCoV-229E). Study observations and caveats: SARS-CoV-2-reactive clonotypes rose nonsignificantly, with the median going from around 20 to 38.

The Oncomine TCR Beta short-read assay was applied to DNA of cultured CD4+ T cells. Each CDR3 protein gets one entry after TCRdb re-called the PCR reads with MiXCR. Counted here are 11,000 to 15,000 distinct CDR3 sequences, less than 70% occurring once; the ten biggest clones make up about 14%. As to treatment: roughly 11-day PBMC culture with coronavirus spike peptide pools or control peptides (ViraFEST assay). For ViraFEST, peptide pools expanded antigen-specific T cells, after which the TCRs were sequenced. This clonotype turned up a few times. Its antigen is currently unknown. Trimming pared 1 base from V and 4 bases from J, leaving 7 bases between. The CDR3 length is 14 residues. Germline CDR1 is SGHTA and CDR2 is FQGNSA.

This sequence originates from a human donor who had recovered from COVID-19. This chain links TRBV7-2 with TRBJ2-2; D gene ambiguous. The sequenced sample consisted of CD4+ T cells from blood, cultured in vitro. This CDR3 reads CASSLGLSTGELFF. The CDR3 DNA reads as TGTGCCAGCAGCTTAGGACTCTCCACCGGGGAGCTGTTTTTT.